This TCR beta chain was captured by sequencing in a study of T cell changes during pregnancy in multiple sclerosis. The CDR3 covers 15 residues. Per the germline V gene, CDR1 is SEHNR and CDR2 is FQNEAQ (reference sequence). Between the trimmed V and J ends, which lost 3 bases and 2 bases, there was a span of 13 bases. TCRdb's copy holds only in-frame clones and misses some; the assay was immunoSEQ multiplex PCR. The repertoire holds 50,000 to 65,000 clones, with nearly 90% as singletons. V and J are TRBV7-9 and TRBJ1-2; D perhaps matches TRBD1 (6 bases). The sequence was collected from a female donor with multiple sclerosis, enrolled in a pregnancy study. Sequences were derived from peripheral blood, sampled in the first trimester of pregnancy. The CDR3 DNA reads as TGTGCCAGCAGCTTTTCCGGGGGGCTAAACTATGGCTACACCTTC. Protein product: CASSFSGGLNYGYTF.